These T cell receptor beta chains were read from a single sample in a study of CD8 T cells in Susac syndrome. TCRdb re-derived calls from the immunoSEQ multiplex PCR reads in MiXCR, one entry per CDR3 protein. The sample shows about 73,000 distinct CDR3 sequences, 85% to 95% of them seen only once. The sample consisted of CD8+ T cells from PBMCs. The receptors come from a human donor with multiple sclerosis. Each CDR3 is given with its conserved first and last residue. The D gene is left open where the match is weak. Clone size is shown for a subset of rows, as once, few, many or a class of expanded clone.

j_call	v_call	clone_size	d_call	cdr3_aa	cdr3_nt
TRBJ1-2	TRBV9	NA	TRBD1	CASSVVPSGTGLRYGYTF	TGTGCCAGCAGCGTAGTACCTTCCGGGACAGGGCTCCGCTATGGCTACACCTTC
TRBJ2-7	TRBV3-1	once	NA	CASSQGGPWDPYEQYF	TGTGCCAGCAGCCAGGGGGGGCCCTGGGACCCCTACGAGCAGTACTTC
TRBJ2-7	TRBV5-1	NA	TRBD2	CASSWASGIYEQYF	TGCGCCAGCAGCTGGGCTAGCGGGATTTACGAGCAGTACTTC
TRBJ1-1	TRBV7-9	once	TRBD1	CASSFDRGTEAFF	TGTGCCAGCAGTTTCGACAGGGGCACTGAAGCTTTCTTT
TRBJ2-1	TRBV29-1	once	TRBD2	CSNEVAGYNEQFF	TGCAGCAATGAGGTAGCGGGATACAATGAGCAGTTCTTC
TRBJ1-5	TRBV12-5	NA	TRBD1	CASGLQGRNQPQHF	TGTGCTAGTGGTTTACAGGGGAGAAATCAGCCCCAGCATTTT
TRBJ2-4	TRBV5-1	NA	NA	CASSLVGRGKNIQYF	TGCGCCAGCAGCTTGGTGGGACGGGGCAAAAACATTCAGTACTTC
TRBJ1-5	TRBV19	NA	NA	CASSMWDNNQPQHF	TGTGCCAGTAGTATGTGGGACAATAATCAGCCCCAGCATTTT
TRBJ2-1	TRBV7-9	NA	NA	CASSLTPGQTPYNEQFF	TGTGCCAGCAGCTTAACCCCCGGGCAGACCCCCTACAATGAGCAGTTCTTC
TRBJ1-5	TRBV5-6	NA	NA	CASSPTQGQPQHF	TGTGCCAGCAGCCCGACACAGGGCCAGCCCCAGCATTTT
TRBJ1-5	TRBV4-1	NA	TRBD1	CASSQPDRGIHSNQPQHF	TGCGCCAGCAGCCAGCCGGACAGGGGAATCCATAGCAATCAGCCCCAGCATTTT
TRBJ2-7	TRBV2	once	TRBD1	CASSENRGLYEQYF	TGTGCCAGCAGTGAAAACAGGGGGCTCTACGAGCAGTACTTC
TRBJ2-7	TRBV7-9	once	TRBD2	CASSLTTGLRTEQYF	TGTGCCAGCAGCCTGACGACGGGACTAAGGACCGAGCAGTACTTC
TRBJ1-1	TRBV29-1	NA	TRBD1	CSDEPGTANTEAFF	TGCAGCGACGAACCCGGGACAGCGAACACTGAAGCTTTCTTT
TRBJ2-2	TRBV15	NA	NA	CATSREIGELFF	TGTGCCACCAGCAGAGAAATCGGGGAGCTGTTTTTT
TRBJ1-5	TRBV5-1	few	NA	CASSFAGRSNQPQHF	TGCGCCAGCAGCTTCGCTGGTCGGAGCAATCAGCCCCAGCATTTT
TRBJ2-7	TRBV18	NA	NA	CASSPRASATYEQYF	TGTGCCAGCTCACCACGGGCTAGCGCTACCTACGAGCAGTACTTC
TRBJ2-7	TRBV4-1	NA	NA	CASSQDPPGSYEQYF	TGCGCCAGCAGCCAAGACCCTCCGGGCTCCTACGAGCAGTACTTC
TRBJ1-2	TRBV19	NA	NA	CASSFRTVVDGYTF	TGTGCCAGTAGTTTCAGGACAGTAGTGGATGGCTACACCTTC
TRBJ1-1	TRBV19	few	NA	CASSAGPNTEAFF	TGTGCCAGTAGTGCAGGACCGAACACTGAAGCTTTCTTT
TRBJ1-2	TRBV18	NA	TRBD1	CASSPTRGQGFRNGYTF	TGTGCCAGCTCACCAACCAGGGGGCAAGGGTTTCGGAATGGCTACACCTTC
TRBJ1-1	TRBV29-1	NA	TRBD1	CSVEGDRGTEAFF	TGCAGCGTTGAGGGGGACAGGGGCACTGAAGCTTTCTTT
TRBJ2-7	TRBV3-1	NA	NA	CASSRGSALSYEQYF	TGTGCCAGCAGCCGGGGGAGTGCCCTCTCCTACGAGCAGTACTTC
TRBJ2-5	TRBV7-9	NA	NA	CASSLSQAETQYF	TGTGCCAGCAGCCTTAGCCAGGCAGAGACCCAGTACTTC
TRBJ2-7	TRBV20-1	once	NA	CSARGVEVHEQYF	TGCAGTGCTAGAGGGGTTGAGGTCCACGAGCAGTACTTC
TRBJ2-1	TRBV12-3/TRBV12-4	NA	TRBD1	CASSKGQGMGNEQFF	TGTGCCAGCAGTAAGGGACAGGGGATGGGAAATGAGCAGTTCTTC
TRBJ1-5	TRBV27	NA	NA	CASSHLNQPQHF	TGTGCCAGCAGCCATCTCAATCAGCCCCAGCATTTT
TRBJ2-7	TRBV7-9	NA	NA	CASTDSFSYEQYF	TGTGCCAGCACGGACAGCTTCTCCTACGAGCAGTACTTC
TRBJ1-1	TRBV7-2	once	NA	CASSLYGGNTEAFF	TGTGCCAGCAGCTTATATGGAGGGAACACTGAAGCTTTCTTT
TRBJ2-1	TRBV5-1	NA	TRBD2	CASSHTSGGFYNEQFF	TGCGCCAGCAGCCATACTAGCGGAGGTTTCTACAATGAGCAGTTCTTC
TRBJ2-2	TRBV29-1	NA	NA	CSVEPSNTGELFF	TGCAGCGTTGAACCCTCGAACACCGGGGAGCTGTTTTTT
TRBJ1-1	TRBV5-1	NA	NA	CASSFRGTGRRTEAFF	TGCGCCAGCAGCTTTAGGGGGACTGGAAGGCGCACTGAAGCTTTCTTT
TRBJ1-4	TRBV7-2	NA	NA	CASSLRGRENEKLFF	TGTGCCAGCAGCTTAAGGGGCAGGGAGAATGAAAAACTGTTTTTT
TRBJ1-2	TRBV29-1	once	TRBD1	CSVEGVRTGSGYGYTF	TGCAGCGTTGAAGGGGTTCGGACAGGGTCGGGCTATGGCTACACCTTC
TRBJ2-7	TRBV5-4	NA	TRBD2	CASSFGLAGANEQYF	TGTGCCAGCAGCTTCGGACTAGCGGGGGCCAACGAGCAGTACTTC
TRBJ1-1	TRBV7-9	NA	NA	CASSLVAVNTEAFF	TGTGCCAGCAGCTTAGTTGCCGTGAACACTGAAGCTTTCTTT
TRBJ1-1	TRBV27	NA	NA	CASSLIGGASMNTEAFF	TGTGCCAGCAGTTTAATCGGAGGGGCGAGCATGAACACTGAAGCTTTCTTT
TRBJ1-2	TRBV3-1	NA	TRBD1	CASSQERPRGTYGYTF	TGTGCCAGCAGCCAAGAGCGACCCAGGGGGACCTATGGCTACACCTTC
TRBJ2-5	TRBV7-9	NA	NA	CASSSSWADPETQYF	TGTGCCAGCAGCTCTTCTTGGGCGGATCCAGAGACCCAGTACTTC
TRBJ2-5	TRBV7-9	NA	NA	CATLSETQYF	TGTGCCACCCTCTCGGAGACCCAGTACTTC